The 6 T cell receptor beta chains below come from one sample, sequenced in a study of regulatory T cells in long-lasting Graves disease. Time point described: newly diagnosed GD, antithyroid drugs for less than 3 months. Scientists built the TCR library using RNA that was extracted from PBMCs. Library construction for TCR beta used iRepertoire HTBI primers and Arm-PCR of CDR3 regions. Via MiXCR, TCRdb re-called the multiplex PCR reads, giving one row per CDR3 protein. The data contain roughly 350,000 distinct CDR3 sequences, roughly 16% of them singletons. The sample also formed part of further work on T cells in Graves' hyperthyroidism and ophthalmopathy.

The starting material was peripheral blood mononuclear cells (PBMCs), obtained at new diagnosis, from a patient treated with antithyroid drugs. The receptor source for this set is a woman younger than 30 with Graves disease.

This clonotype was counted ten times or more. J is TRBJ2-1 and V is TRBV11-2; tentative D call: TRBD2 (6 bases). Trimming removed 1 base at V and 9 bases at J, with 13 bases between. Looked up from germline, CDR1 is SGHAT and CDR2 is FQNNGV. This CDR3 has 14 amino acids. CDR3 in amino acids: CASSLGALGGEQFF. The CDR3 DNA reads TGTGCCAGCAGCTTAGGGGCCCTGGGGGGTGAGCAGTTCTTC.

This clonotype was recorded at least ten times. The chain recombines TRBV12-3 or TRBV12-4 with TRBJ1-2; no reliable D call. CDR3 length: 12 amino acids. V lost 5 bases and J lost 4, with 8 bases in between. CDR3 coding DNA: TGTGCCAGCAGTAGGCCTGGCTATGGCTACACCTTC. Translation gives CASSRPGYGYTF.

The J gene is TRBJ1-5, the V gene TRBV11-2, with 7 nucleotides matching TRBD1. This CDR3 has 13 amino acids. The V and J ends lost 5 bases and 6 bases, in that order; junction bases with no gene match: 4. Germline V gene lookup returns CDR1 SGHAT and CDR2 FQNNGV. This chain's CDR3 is CASSTDRAQPQHF. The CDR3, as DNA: TGTGCCAGCAGCACAGACAGGGCTCAGCCCCAGCATTTT.

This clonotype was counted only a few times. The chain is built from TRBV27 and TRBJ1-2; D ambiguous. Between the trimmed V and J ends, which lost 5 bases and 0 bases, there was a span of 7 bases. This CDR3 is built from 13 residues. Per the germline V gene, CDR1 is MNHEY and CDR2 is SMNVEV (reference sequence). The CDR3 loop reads CASSQSSNYGYTF. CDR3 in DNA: TGTGCCAGCAGTCAAAGCTCTAACTATGGCTACACCTTC.

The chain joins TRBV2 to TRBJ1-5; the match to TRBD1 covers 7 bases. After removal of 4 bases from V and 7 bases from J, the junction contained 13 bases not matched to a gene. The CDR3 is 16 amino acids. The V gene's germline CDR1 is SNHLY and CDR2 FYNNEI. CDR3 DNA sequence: TGTGCCAGCAGTGGCGTACCCCCCGACAGGGTCCAGCCCCAGCATTTT. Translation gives CASSGVPPDRVQPQHF. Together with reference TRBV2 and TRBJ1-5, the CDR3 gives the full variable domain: EPEVTQTPSHQVTQMGQEVILRCVPISNHLYFYWYRQILGQKVEFLVSFYNNEISEKSEIFDDQFSVERPDGSNFTLKIRSTKLEDSAMYFCASSGVPPDRVQPQHFGDGTRLSIL.

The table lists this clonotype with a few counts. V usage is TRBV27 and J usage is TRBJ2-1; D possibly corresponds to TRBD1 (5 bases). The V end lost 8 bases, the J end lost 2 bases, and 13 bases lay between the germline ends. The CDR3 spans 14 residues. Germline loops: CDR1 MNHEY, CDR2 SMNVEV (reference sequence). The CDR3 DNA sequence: TGTGCCAGCGCCCAGGGTATAGCCTACAATGAGCAGTTCTTC. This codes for CASAQGIAYNEQFF.